This T cell receptor (beta chain) was profiled in a study of T cells in Graves' hyperthyroidism and ophthalmopathy. This clonotype was counted ten times or more. Its antigen is not identified. Researchers took RNA transcripts and amplified the TCR beta CDR3 regions from them. When the TCR CDR3 underwent first-round RT-PCR, the HTBI primer set was used. Each CDR3 protein gets one entry after TCRdb re-called the multiplex PCR reads with MiXCR. The sample yields over 700,000 distinct CDR3 sequences, 30% to 40% seen once. Per the germline V gene, CDR1 is SGHVS and CDR2 is FNYEAQ. The CDR3 extends over 14 amino acids. J gave up 5 bases and V 1 base, and 4 bases lay outside the gene matches. Findings and limits, study-wide: Most clonotypes expanded in thyroid above 0.001 were likewise present in blood.

Patients showing uncontrolled infection, other autoimmune disease, pregnancy or lactation were ineligible. The sample comprised blood. The genes are TRBV7-6 and TRBJ2-7; TRBD1 agrees at 8 bases. The receptor comes from a middle-aged woman with Graves' hyperthyroidism. In DNA form, the CDR3 reads TGTGCCAGCAGCTTAGTGGCAGGGGGCAACGAGCAGTACTTC. Translating it yields CASSLVAGGNEQYF. Combining the CDR3 with reference TRBV7-6 and TRBJ2-7 gives the whole variable domain GAGVSQSPRYKVTKRGQDVALRCDPISGHVSLYWYRQALGQGPEFLTYFNYEAQQDKSGLPNDRFSAERPEGSISTLTIQRTEQRDSAMYRCASSLVAGGNEQYFGPGTRLTVT.